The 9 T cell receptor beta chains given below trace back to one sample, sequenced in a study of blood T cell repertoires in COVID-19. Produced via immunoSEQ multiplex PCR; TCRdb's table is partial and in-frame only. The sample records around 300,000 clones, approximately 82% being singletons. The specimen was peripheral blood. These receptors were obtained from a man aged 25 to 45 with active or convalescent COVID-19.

CDR3 amino acids: CASSLGGSGNEQFF. The CDR3 DNA follows: TGTGCCAGCAGTTTGGGGGGGAGTGGGAATGAGCAGTTCTTC. The gene calls are TRBV28 and TRBJ2-1, with 7 bases lining up with TRBD2. There are 14 residues in the CDR3. Germline V gene sequence: CDR1 MDHEN, CDR2 SYDVKM. The V gene end was trimmed by 3 bases and the J gene end by 7 bases; junction bases not matched to a gene: 6.

As DNA, the CDR3 is TGTGCCAGCAGCAATCCTAGGCACGAGCAGTACTTC. Its protein is CASSNPRHEQYF. The chain carries TRBV7-9 and TRBJ2-7; D is unclear. V lost 5 bases, J lost 5 bases, and 10 bases lay in between. Germline CDR1 reads SEHNR; CDR2 reads FQNEAQ (reference sequence). The CDR3 runs to 12 residues. Looking up the rest from reference TRBV7-9 and TRBJ2-7 gives the full variable domain: DTGVSQNPRHKITKRGQNVTFRCDPISEHNRLYWYRQTLGQGPEFLTYFQNEAQLEKSRLLSDRFSAERPKGSFSTLEIQRTEQGDSAMYLCASSNPRHEQYFGPGTRLTVT.

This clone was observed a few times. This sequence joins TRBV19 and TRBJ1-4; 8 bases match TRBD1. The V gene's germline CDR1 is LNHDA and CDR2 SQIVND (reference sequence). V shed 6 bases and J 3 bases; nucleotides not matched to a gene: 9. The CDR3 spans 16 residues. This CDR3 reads CASSRDRPFSNEKLFF. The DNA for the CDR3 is TGTGCCAGTAGCCGGGACAGGCCGTTTTCTAATGAAAAACTGTTTTTT.

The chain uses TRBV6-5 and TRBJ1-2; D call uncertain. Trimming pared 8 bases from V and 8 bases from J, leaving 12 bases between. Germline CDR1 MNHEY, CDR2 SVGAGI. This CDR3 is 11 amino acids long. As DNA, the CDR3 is TGTGCCAGCTCGGACGGAGGGGGCTACACCTTC. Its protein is CASSDGGGYTF.

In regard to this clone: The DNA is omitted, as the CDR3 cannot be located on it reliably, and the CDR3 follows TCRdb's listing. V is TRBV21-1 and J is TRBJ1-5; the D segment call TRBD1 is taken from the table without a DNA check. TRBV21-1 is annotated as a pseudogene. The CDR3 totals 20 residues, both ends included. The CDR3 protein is CASSGRSVAGGSLANQPQHF.

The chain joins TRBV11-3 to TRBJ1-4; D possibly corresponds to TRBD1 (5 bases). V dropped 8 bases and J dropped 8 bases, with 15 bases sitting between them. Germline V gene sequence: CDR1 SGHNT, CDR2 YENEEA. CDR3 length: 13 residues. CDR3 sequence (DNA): TGTGCCAGCTCTGACAGCGCGGAGGAAAAACTGTTTTTT. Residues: CASSDSAEEKLFF.

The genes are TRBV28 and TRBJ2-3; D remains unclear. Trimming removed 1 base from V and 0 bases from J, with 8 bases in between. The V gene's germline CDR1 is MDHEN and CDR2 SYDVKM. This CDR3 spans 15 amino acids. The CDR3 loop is CASSLLQPSTDTQYF. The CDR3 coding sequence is TGTGCCAGCAGTTTATTACAACCCAGCACAGATACGCAGTATTTT.

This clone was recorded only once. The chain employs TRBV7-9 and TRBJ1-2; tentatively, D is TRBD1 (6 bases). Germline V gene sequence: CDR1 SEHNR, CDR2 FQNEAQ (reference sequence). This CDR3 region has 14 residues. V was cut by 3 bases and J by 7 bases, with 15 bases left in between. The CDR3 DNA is TGTGCCAGCAGCTTCGTTGGGGGCGTAAGTGGCTACACCTTC. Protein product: CASSFVGGVSGYTF.

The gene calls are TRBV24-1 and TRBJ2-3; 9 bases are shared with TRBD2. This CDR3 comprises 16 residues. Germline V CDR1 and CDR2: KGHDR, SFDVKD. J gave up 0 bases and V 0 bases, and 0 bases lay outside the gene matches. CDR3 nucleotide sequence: TGTGCCACCAGTGATTTGAGCGGGGGGAGCACAGATACGCAGTATTTT. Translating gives CATSDLSGGSTDTQYF.